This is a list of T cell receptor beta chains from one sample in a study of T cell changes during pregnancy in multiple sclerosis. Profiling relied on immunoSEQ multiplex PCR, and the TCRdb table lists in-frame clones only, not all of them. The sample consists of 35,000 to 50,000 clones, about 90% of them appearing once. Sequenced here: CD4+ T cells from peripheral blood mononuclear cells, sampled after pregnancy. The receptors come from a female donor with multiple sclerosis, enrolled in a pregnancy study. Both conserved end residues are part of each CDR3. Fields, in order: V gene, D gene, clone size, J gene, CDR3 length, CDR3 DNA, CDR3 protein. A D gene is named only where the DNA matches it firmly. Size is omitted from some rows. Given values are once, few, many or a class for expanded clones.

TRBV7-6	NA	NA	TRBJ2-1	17	TGTGCCAGCAGCTTAGTAAACACACCATTATCCTACAATGAGCAGTTCTTC	CASSLVNTPLSYNEQFF
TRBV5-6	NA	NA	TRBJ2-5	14	TGTGCCAGCAGCTTGGGTACAGTCCAAGAGACCCAGTACTTC	CASSLGTVQETQYF
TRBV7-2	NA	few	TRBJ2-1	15	TGTGCCAGCAGCTTAGGGGGGGGGCATTTGTATCCGCAGTTCTTC	CASSLGGGHLYPQFF
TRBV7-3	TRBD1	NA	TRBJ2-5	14	TGTGCCAGCAGCTTGTCTTCGGGACAGCGTACCCAGTACTTC	CASSLSSGQRTQYF
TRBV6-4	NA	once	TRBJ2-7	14	TGTGCCAGCAGTGTCCCCGTCTTCTCCTACGAGCAGTACTTC	CASSVPVFSYEQYF
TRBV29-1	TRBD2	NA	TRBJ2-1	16	TGCAGCGTTGGGAGCGTGGCGGGGGGAGGCTACAATGAGCAGTTCTTC	CSVGSVAGGGYNEQFF
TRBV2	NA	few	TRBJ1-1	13	TGTGCCAGCAGTTCACAGGGAAAAACTGAAGCTTTCTTT	CASSSQGKTEAFF
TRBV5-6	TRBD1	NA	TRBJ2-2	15	TGTGCCAGCAGCTTGCGGGGACAGGCGACCGGGGAGCTGTTTTTT	CASSLRGQATGELFF
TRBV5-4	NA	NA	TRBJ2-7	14	TGTGCCAGCAGCTTGGGCAGGGGTCGTAGCGAGCAGTACTTC	CASSLGRGRSEQYF
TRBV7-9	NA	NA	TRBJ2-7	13	TGTGCCAGCAGCCCCACCGACAGGATGGCTAAGTACTTC	CASSPTDRMAKYF
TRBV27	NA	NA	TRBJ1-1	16	TGTGCCAGCAGTTTGCGCCTGACAGGTAGTGACACTGAAGCTTTCTTT	CASSLRLTGSDTEAFF
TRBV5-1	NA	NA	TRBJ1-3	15	TGCGCCAGCAGCTTGGCGGGGGTCCCTGGAAACACCATATATTTT	CASSLAGVPGNTIYF
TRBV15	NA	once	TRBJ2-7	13	TGTGCCACCCAGAGGGGGAGAGCCTACGAGCAGTACTTC	CATQRGRAYEQYF
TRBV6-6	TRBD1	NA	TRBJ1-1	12	TGTGCCAGCAGCCCTGGGGACAGGGGAGCTTTCTTT	CASSPGDRGAFF
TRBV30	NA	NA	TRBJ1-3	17	TGTGCCTGGAGTTCGGCCCGGACTGCACTCTCTGGAAACACCATATATTTT	CAWSSARTALSGNTIYF
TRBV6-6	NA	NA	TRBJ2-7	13	TGTGCCAGCACACCCCCGGGGGAGGACGAGCAGTACTTC	CASTPPGEDEQYF
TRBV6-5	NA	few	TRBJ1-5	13	TGTGCCAGCAGCCGGGACACAGATCAGCCCCAGCATTTT	CASSRDTDQPQHF
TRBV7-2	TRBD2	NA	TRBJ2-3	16	TGTGCCAGCAGCCAACTAGCGGGCGTCCCCCCAGATACGCAGTATTTT	CASSQLAGVPPDTQYF
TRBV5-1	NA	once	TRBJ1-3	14	TGCGCCAGCAGCTTTTCCAGCTCTGGAAACACCATATATTTT	CASSFSSSGNTIYF
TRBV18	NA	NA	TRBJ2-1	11	TGTGCCAGCTCATCCTTACTTGAGCAGTTCTTC	CASSSLLEQFF
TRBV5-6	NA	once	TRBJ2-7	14	TGTGCCAGCAGCTCCGACGACGCCGGGTTCGAGCAGTACTTC	CASSSDDAGFEQYF
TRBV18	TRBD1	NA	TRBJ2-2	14	TGTGCCAGCTCCGGGACAGGATCCACCGGGGAGCTGTTTTTT	CASSGTGSTGELFF
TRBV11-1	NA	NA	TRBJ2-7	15	TGTGCCAGCAGTTTCGACAGGCCAGCAGGCTACGAGCAGTACTTC	CASSFDRPAGYEQYF
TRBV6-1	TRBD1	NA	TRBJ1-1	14	TGTGCCAGCAGCCGACAGGGGGGGAACACTGAAGCTTTCTTT	CASSRQGGNTEAFF
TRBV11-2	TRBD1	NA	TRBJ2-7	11	TGTGCCAGCTTGACAGGGAGCGAGCAGTACTTC	CASLTGSEQYF
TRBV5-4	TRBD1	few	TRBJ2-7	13	TGTGCCAGCAGCTTGACAGGGGGCTACGAGCAGTACTTC	CASSLTGGYEQYF
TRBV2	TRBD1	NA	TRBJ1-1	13	TGTGCCAGCGGACTACAGGGGAACACTAAAGCTTTCTTT	CASGLQGNTKAFF
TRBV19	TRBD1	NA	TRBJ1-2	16	TGTGCCATCGCCCGAGGACAGGCCGGCGATAGTTATGGCTACACCTTC	CAIARGQAGDSYGYTF
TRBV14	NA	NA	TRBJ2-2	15	TGTGCCAGCAGCCAAGATCATTGGGAGACCGGGGAGCTGTTTTTT	CASSQDHWETGELFF
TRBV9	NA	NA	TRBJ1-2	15	TGTGCCAGCAGCGTAGGAACTGCGGGAATATATGGCTACACCTTC	CASSVGTAGIYGYTF